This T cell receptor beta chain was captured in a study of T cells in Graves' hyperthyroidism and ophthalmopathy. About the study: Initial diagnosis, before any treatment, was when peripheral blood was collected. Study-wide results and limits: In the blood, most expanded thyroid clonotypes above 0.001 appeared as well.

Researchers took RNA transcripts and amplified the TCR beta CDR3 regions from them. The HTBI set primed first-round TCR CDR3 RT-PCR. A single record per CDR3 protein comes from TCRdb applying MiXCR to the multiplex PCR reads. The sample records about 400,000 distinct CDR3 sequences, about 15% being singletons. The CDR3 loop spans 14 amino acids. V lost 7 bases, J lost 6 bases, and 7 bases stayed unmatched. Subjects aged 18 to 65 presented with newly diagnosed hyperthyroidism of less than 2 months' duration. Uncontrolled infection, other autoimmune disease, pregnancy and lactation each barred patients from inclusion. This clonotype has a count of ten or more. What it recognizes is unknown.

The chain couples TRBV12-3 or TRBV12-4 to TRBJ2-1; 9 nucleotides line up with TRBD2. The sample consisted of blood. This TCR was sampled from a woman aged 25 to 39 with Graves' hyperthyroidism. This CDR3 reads CASMASGNLNEQFF. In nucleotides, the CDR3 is TGTGCCAGCATGGCTAGCGGGAATCTCAATGAGCAGTTCTTC.